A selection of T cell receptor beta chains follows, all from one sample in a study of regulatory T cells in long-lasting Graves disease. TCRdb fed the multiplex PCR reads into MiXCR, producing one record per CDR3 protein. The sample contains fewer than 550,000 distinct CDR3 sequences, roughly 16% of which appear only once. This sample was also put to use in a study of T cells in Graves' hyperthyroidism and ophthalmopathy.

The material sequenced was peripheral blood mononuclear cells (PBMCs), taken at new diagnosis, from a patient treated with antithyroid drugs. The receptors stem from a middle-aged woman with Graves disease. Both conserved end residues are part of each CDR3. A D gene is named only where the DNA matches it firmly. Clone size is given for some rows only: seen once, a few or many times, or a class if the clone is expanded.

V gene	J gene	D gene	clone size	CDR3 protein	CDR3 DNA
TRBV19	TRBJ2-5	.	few	CASSRASATQETQYF	TGTGCCAGTAGTAGGGCTAGCGCAACCCAAGAGACCCAGTACTTC
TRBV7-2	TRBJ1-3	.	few	CASSLDRNSGNTIYF	TGTGCCAGCAGCTTAGACAGAAACTCTGGAAACACCATATATTTT
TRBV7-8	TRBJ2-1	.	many	CASSLVWKPGEQFF	TGTGCCAGCAGCTTAGTCTGGAAACCAGGGGAGCAGTTCTTC
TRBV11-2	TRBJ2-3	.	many	CASSIRRLGGATDTQYF	TGTGCCAGCAGCATCCGACGATTAGGTGGGGCCACAGATACGCAGTATTTT
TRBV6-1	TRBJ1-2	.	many	CASQEGWHGYTF	TGTGCCAGCCAGGAGGGGTGGCATGGCTACACCTTC
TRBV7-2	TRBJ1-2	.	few	CASSSSRGPGNGYTF	TGTGCCAGCAGCTCCTCCCGAGGGCCGGGTAATGGCTACACCTTC
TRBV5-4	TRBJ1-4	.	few	CASSSARSNEKLFF	TGTGCCAGCAGCTCGGCCAGGTCTAATGAAAAACTGTTTTTT
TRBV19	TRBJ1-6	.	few	CASNTGKGFYNSPLHF	TGTGCCAGTAATACAGGGAAGGGGTTTTATAATTCACCCCTCCACTTT
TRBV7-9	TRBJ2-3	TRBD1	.	CASSLRTGGGTDTQYF	TGTGCCAGCAGCTTACGGACAGGGGGCGGGACGGATACGCAGTATTTT
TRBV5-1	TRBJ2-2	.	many	CASSLVLDTGELFF	TGCGCCAGCAGCTTGGTCTTGGACACCGGGGAGCTGTTTTTT
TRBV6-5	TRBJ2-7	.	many	CASSYRSEGPEQYF	TGTGCCAGCAGTTACAGATCTGAGGGGCCCGAGCAGTACTTC
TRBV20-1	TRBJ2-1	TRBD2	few	CSARLAGPVSEQFF	TGCAGTGCCCGGCTAGCGGGCCCTGTTAGTGAGCAGTTCTTC
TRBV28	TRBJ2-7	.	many	CASSLKGPGQYF	TGTGCCAGCAGTTTAAAAGGGCCAGGGCAGTACTTC
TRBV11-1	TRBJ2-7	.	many	CASSLVMGLEQYF	TGTGCCAGCAGCTTAGTCATGGGTCTGGAGCAGTACTTC
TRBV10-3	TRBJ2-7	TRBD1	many	CATNSGTANNPYEQYF	TGTGCCACCAACTCCGGGACAGCCAATAATCCCTACGAGCAGTACTTC
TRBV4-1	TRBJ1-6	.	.	CASSPDPDSPLHF	TGCGCCAGCAGCCCTGATCCTGATTCACCCCTCCACTTT
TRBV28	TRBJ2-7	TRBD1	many	CASTETGTYEQYF	TGTGCCAGCACTGAGACAGGGACCTACGAGCAGTACTTC
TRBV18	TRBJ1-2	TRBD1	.	CASSPLHRGQGGGYTF	TGTGCCAGCTCACCACTTCACCGAGGACAGGGGGGAGGCTACACCTTC
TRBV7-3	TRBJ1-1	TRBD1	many	CASSQDRDGTEAFF	TGTGCCAGCAGCCAGGACAGGGACGGGACTGAAGCTTTCTTT
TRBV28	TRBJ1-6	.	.	CASRGRESPLHF	TGTGCCAGCAGGGGGCGAGAGTCACCCCTCCACTTT
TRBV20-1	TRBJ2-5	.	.	CSARIGTHPVTQYF	TGCAGTGCTAGGATCGGGACCCATCCAGTGACCCAGTACTTC
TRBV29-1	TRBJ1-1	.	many	CSVAADMNTEAFF	TGCAGCGTTGCCGCCGACATGAACACTGAAGCTTTCTTT
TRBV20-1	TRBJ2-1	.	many	CSARLWGATGDEQFF	TGCAGTGCTAGGTTGTGGGGGGCCACAGGGGATGAGCAGTTCTTC
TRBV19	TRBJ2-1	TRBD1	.	CASIGDREGAGTYNEQFF	TGTGCCAGTATAGGGGACAGGGAGGGAGCGGGAACCTACAATGAGCAGTTCTTC
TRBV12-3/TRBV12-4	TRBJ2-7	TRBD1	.	CASSLFRGRKYF	TGTGCCAGCAGTTTATTTAGGGGGCGGAAGTACTTC
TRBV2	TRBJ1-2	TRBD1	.	CASGFGQGYGYTF	TGTGCCAGCGGATTTGGACAGGGGTATGGCTACACCTTC
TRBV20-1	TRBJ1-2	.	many	CSARDESASHYGYTF	TGCAGTGCTAGAGACGAATCGGCGAGTCACTATGGCTACACCTTC
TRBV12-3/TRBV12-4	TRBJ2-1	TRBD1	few	CASNMDRGTYNEQFF	TGTGCCAGCAATATGGACAGGGGAACCTACAATGAGCAGTTCTTC
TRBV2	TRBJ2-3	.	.	CASSKGAADTQYF	TGTGCCAGCAGTAAAGGAGCGGCAGATACGCAGTATTTT
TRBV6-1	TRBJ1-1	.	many	CASNGGALLNTEAFF	TGTGCCAGCAACGGGGGGGCCTTATTGAACACTGAAGCTTTCTTT
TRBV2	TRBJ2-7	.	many	CASRDMGEQYF	TGTGCCAGCAGAGATATGGGCGAGCAGTACTTC
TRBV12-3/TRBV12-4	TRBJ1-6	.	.	CASRRGVSPLHF	TGTGCCAGCAGGAGAGGGGTGTCACCCCTCCACTTT
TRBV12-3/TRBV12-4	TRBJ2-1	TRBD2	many	CASSFSGGHNEQFF	TGTGCCAGCAGTTTTAGCGGGGGGCACAATGAGCAGTTCTTC
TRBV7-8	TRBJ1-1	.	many	CASSLQGLSDVEAFF	TGTGCCAGCAGCTTGCAGGGACTATCAGATGTTGAGGCTTTCTTT
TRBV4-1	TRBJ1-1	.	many	CASSQVAAVGTEAFF	TGCGCCAGCAGCCAAGTTGCCGCAGTCGGCACTGAAGCTTTCTTT
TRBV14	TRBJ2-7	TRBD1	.	CASSPLVRDRYYEQYF	TGTGCCAGCAGCCCCCTCGTCCGGGACAGATACTACGAGCAGTACTTC
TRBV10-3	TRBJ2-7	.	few	CAISNSYEQYF	TGTGCCATCAGCAACAGCTACGAGCAGTACTTC